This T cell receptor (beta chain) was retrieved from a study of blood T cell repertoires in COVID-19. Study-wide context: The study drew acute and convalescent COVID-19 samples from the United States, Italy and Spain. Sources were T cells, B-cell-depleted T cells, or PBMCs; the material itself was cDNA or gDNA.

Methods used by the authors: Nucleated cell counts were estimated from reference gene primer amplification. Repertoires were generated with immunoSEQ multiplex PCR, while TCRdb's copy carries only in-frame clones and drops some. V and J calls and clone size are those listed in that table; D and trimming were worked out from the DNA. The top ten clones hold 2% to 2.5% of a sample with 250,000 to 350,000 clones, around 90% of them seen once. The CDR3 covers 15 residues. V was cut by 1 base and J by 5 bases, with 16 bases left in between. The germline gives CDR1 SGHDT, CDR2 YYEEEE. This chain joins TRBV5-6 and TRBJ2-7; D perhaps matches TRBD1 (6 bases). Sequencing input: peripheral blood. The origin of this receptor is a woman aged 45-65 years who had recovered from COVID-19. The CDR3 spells CASSLYGRGGHEQYF. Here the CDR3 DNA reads TGTGCCAGCAGCTTGTATGGCAGGGGCGGACACGAGCAGTACTTC.